The rows below give T cell receptor beta chains drawn from one sample of a study of HIV-infected patients and healthy controls. TCRdb reanalysed the 5' RACE reads using MiXCR and keeps one entry per CDR3 protein. The sample holds fewer than 20,000 distinct CDR3 sequences, 12% seen once. The sequenced sample was blood. All receptors come from an adult in good health. Both conserved end residues are part of each CDR3. The order of the fields is D gene, CDR3 length, J gene, clone size, V gene, CDR3 protein, CDR3 DNA. A D gene is named only where the DNA matches it firmly. Where a row states a size, it is once, few, many or the class of an expanded clone; other rows omit it.

>NA|13|TRBJ1-5|many|TRBV6-2/TRBV6-3
CATRDPVDQPQHF
TGTGCCACGAGGGACCCGGTAGATCAGCCCCAGCATTTT
>NA|11|TRBJ1-2|many|TRBV24-1
CATRAPDGYTF
TGTGCCACCAGAGCCCCAGATGGCTACACCTTC
>NA|15|TRBJ1-3|many|TRBV12-3/TRBV12-4
CASSHGQISGNTIYF
TGTGCCAGCAGCCATGGACAGATCTCTGGAAACACCATATATTTT
>NA|14|TRBJ1-4|many|TRBV5-1
CASSPNPVKEKLFF
TGCGCCAGCAGCCCAAACCCGGTTAAGGAAAAACTGTTTTTT
>NA|15|TRBJ1-6|many|TRBV11-1
CASSSRANLNSPLHF
TGTGCCAGCAGCTCACGGGCCAACCTGAATTCACCCCTCCACTTT
>TRBD1|17|TRBJ1-1|many|TRBV10-3
CAISEVRDRGQNTEAFF
TGTGCCATCAGTGAGGTCCGGGACAGGGGGCAAAACACTGAAGCTTTCTTT
>TRBD1|16|TRBJ2-2|many|TRBV18
CASSTTGTGSAGELFF
TGTGCCAGCTCAACAACCGGGACAGGGTCCGCCGGGGAGCTGTTTTTT
>TRBD2|14|TRBJ2-1|NA|TRBV6-5
CASSQPGGGHEQFF
TGTGCCAGCAGCCAACCGGGCGGGGGGCATGAGCAGTTCTTC
>NA|14|TRBJ2-1|many|TRBV6-6
CASVQASVENEQFF
TGTGCCAGCGTTCAGGCCTCCGTGGAGAATGAGCAGTTCTTC
>NA|13|TRBJ2-3|many|TRBV2
CASIRDTTDTQYF
TGTGCCAGCATTCGGGACACCACAGATACGCAGTATTTT
>NA|15|TRBJ1-2|many|TRBV5-4
CASSRDGETNYGYTF
TGTGCCAGCAGCCGGGACGGAGAAACTAACTATGGCTACACCTTC
>TRBD1|16|TRBJ2-7|many|TRBV7-3
CASSFRTGQGPYEQYF
TGTGCCAGCAGCTTCCGGACAGGGCAAGGGCCCTACGAGCAGTACTTC
>TRBD2|15|TRBJ2-2|few|TRBV5-6
CASSLQRGIGGELFF
TGTGCCAGCAGCCTCCAGCGGGGGATCGGGGGGGAGCTGTTTTTT
>TRBD1|14|TRBJ1-1|few|TRBV28
CASYRGLVNTEAFF
TGTGCCAGTTACAGGGGGCTGGTGAACACTGAAGCTTTCTTT
>NA|17|TRBJ1-2|many|TRBV2
CASSPTRQVRANYGYTF
TGTGCCAGCAGCCCTACCCGACAGGTTCGAGCTAACTATGGCTACACCTTC
>NA|14|TRBJ2-3|many|TRBV3-1
CASSQDDRTDTQYF
TGTGCCAGCAGCCAAGATGACAGGACAGATACGCAGTATTTT
>TRBD1|15|TRBJ1-5|many|TRBV20-1
CSASPSTGSDQPQHF
TGCAGTGCTAGCCCCTCGACAGGGTCGGATCAGCCCCAGCATTTT
>NA|16|TRBJ2-2|many|TRBV9
CASSVADTANTGELFF
TGTGCCAGCAGCGTAGCGGACACCGCGAACACCGGGGAGCTGTTTTTT
>TRBD1|14|TRBJ2-7|many|TRBV20-1
CSARGDRGGYEQYF
TGCAGTGCTAGGGGGGACAGGGGGGGCTACGAGCAGTACTTC
>NA|13|TRBJ1-1|NA|TRBV7-2
CASSLYGRAEAFF
TGTGCCAGCAGCTTATACGGGAGGGCTGAAGCTTTCTTT
>TRBD2|17|TRBJ2-7|many|TRBV7-2
CASSFRTSGGFSYEQYF
TGTGCCAGCAGCTTTCGGACTAGCGGGGGTTTCTCCTACGAGCAGTACTTC
>TRBD1|14|TRBJ1-1|many|TRBV6-5
CASRPRDRARGAFF
TGTGCCAGCAGACCCCGGGACAGGGCTAGAGGAGCTTTCTTT
>TRBD2|15|TRBJ2-1|many|TRBV7-2
CASSLSSGGANEQFF
TGTGCCAGCAGCTTATCTAGCGGGGGGGCAAATGAGCAGTTCTTC
>NA|20|TRBJ2-2|few|TRBV9
CASSVVPNHGQPTNTGELFF
TGTGCCAGCAGCGTAGTACCGAATCATGGACAGCCTACCAACACCGGGGAGCTGTTTTTT
>TRBD1|13|TRBJ2-7|NA|TRBV7-2
CASSWTGTYEQYF
TGTGCCAGCAGCTGGACAGGGACCTACGAGCAGTACTTC
>TRBD1|14|TRBJ1-2|many|TRBV2
CASSDRTGPYGYTF
TGTGCCAGCAGTGACCGGACAGGGCCGTATGGCTACACCTTC
>TRBD1|13|TRBJ1-1|few|TRBV6-5
CASRHRDSYEAFF
TGTGCCAGCAGGCACCGGGACAGCTATGAAGCTTTCTTT
>NA|12|TRBJ1-1|medium-sized|TRBV6-2/TRBV6-3
CASSKQTWEAFF
TGTGCCAGCAGTAAACAAACTTGGGAAGCTTTCTTT
>NA|15|TRBJ1-5|NA|TRBV7-9
CASSWEGGSNQPQHF
TGTGCCAGCAGCTGGGAAGGAGGCAGCAATCAGCCCCAGCATTTT
>NA|13|TRBJ2-5|NA|TRBV11-3
CASSLRSDGTQYF
TGTGCCAGCAGCTTACGATCCGACGGGACCCAGTACTTC
>NA|13|TRBJ1-1|NA|TRBV20-1
CSAAHLLNTEAFF
TGCAGTGCTGCACACCTCTTGAACACTGAAGCTTTCTTT
>TRBD1|17|TRBJ2-5|many|TRBV28
CASSEFWQGADQETQYF
TGTGCCAGCAGTGAGTTCTGGCAGGGGGCCGACCAAGAGACCCAGTACTTC
>NA|12|TRBJ1-1|many|TRBV29-1
CTFRRSQTEAFF
TGCACCTTTAGGAGGAGTCAGACTGAAGCTTTCTTT
>NA|13|TRBJ2-1|NA|TRBV12-3/TRBV12-4
CASSRRGFDEQFF
TGTGCCAGCAGTCGGAGGGGTTTCGATGAGCAGTTCTTC
>NA|16|TRBJ2-6|many|TRBV3-1
CASSQDWGTGANVLTF
TGTGCCAGCAGCCAAGATTGGGGTACTGGGGCCAACGTCCTGACTTTC
>NA|13|TRBJ2-7|medium-sized|TRBV7-6
CASSLAANYEQYF
TGTGCCAGCAGCTTAGCCGCGAACTACGAGCAGTACTTC
>NA|12|TRBJ2-3|many|TRBV3-1
CASSLITDTQYF
TGTGCCAGCAGCCTAATCACAGATACGCAGTATTTT
>NA|13|TRBJ1-1|NA|TRBV7-2
CASSYKPGTEAFF
TGTGCCAGCAGCTACAAACCTGGGACTGAAGCTTTCTTT
>NA|13|TRBJ2-3|medium-sized|TRBV9
CASSAGQSYTQYF
TGTGCCAGCAGCGCGGGCCAGTCCTATACGCAGTATTTT
>TRBD2|16|TRBJ2-7|medium-sized|TRBV13
CASSLPPGRGGPEQYF
TGTGCCAGCAGCTTACCCCCCGGGCGGGGGGGACCCGAGCAGTACTTC
>NA|18|TRBJ2-4|many|TRBV6-1
CASSELLARKLAKNIQYF
TGTGCCAGCAGTGAACTGTTAGCCAGGAAGCTAGCCAAAAACATTCAGTACTTC
>TRBD2|15|TRBJ2-3|many|TRBV12-3/TRBV12-4
CASSLAAGGTDTQYF
TGTGCCAGCAGTTTGGCCGCGGGGGGCACAGATACGCAGTATTTT
>NA|19|TRBJ1-2|many|TRBV10-3
CAISGALSFYRETVYGYTF
TGTGCCATCAGTGGTGCTCTCAGCTTCTACCGGGAGACGGTCTATGGCTACACCTTC
>TRBD1|14|TRBJ2-1|many|TRBV29-1
CSVEGEGAPDEQFF
TGCAGCGTTGAAGGAGAGGGGGCGCCGGATGAGCAGTTCTTC
>TRBD1|16|TRBJ1-1|many|TRBV18
CASSPRPGQGGTEAFF
TGTGCCAGCTCACCACGTCCGGGACAGGGGGGCACTGAAGCTTTCTTT
>NA|13|TRBJ2-6|medium-sized|TRBV20-1
CSARKPGANVLTF
TGCAGTGCGCGGAAACCCGGGGCCAACGTCCTGACTTTC
>NA|13|TRBJ1-2|NA|TRBV7-8
CASSLARGYGYTF
TGTGCCAGCAGCTTAGCCAGGGGCTATGGCTACACCTTC
>NA|15|TRBJ1-1|NA|TRBV20-1
CSARLRGGTWTEAFF
TGCAGTGCTAGATTAAGAGGCGGGACGTGGACTGAAGCTTTCTTT
>NA|14|TRBJ2-7|few|TRBV18
CASSPRRDSYEQYF
TGTGCCAGCTCCCCCCGGCGGGATTCCTACGAGCAGTACTTC